Sequencing of this T cell receptor (beta chain) was carried out in a study of identical twins. In TCRdb, the 5' RACE reads were re-called with MiXCR into one record per CDR3 protein. Counted here are hundreds of thousands of distinct CDR3 sequences, 18% occurring once; the ten biggest clones make up 10% to 15%. Germline V gene lookup returns CDR1 KGHDR and CDR2 SFDVKD. This CDR3 has 14 amino acids. V dropped 5 bases and J dropped 0 bases, with 6 bases sitting between them. This sample also belongs to another study, concerning T cells expressing NK-cell markers. From that second work: Researchers got TCR beta repertoires out of sorted CD3+CD56+NKG2C+, CD3+CD56+NKG2C- and CD3+CD56-NKG2C+ T cells. There were a few donors in whom these clonotypes also led the CD3+CD56-NKG2C+ fraction. Whether expanded NKG2C+ T cell clones were HCMV specific stayed uncertain.

Sequencing used PBMCs. The chain uses TRBV24-1 and TRBJ2-2; no reliable D call. The receptor's source is a woman between 18 and 29 years old in good health. Written as DNA, the CDR3 is TGTGCCACCAGTGGCAGCCCGAACACCGGGGAGCTGTTTTTT. Translation gives CATSGSPNTGELFF.